The next 15 T cell receptor beta chains were all read from a single sample in a study of control samples from healthy donors and cancer patients. Here immunoSEQ multiplex PCR was the method, and the copy in TCRdb shows in-frame clones only, minus some. Among tens of thousands of clones, nearly 90% were seen once, and the ten largest hold 5.5%. What was sequenced was blood. The receptor source for this set is a man in his forties or fifties in good health.

The rearrangement links TRBV7-8 to TRBJ2-1; 11 bases line up with TRBD2. The CDR3 is made up of 15 amino acids. Germline V CDR1 and CDR2: SGHVS, FQNEAQ. The V and J ends lost 7 bases and 8 bases, in that order; junction bases with no gene match: 10. CDR3 nucleotide sequence: TGTGCCAGCAACCGTTTAGCGGGGGGGCTTCATGAGCAGTTCTTC. Its protein product is CASNRLAGGLHEQFF.

This clone is medium-sized within its sample. The J gene is TRBJ2-6, the V gene TRBV15; D tentatively fits TRBD1 or TRBD2 (5 bases each). V was cut by 3 bases and J by 0 bases, with 12 bases left in between. The CDR3 extends over 17 amino acids. CDR1 is LNHNV and CDR2 is YYDKDF in the germline V gene (reference sequence). The CDR3 here is CATSSPWGSSGANVLTF. CDR3 DNA: TGTGCCACCAGCAGCCCCTGGGGGTCCTCTGGGGCCAACGTCCTGACTTTC.

The chain recombines TRBV7-3 with TRBJ2-7, with a possible D match to TRBD2 (5 bases). Per germline, CDR1 SGHTA and CDR2 FQGTGA. The CDR3 contains 13 residues. V was pared by 5 bases and J by 2 bases, with 10 bases between. The CDR3 here is CASSIDYPYEQYF. DNA for the CDR3: TGTGCCAGCAGCATTGACTATCCCTACGAGCAGTACTTC.

The chain combines TRBV12-3 or TRBV12-4 with TRBJ2-3; the D is unclear. The CDR3 contains 12 residues. V was trimmed by 3 bases and J by 7 bases, leaving 8 bases between them. CDR3 sequence (DNA): TGTGCCAGCAGTTTTGGCATTTATACGCAGTATTTT. Protein sequence: CASSFGIYTQYF.

The chain employs TRBV24-1 and TRBJ2-3; D not resolved. Germline V gene lookup returns CDR1 KGHDR and CDR2 SFDVKD. V lost 10 bases, J lost 5 bases, and 9 bases lay in between. The CDR3 is 11 residues long. In DNA form, the CDR3 reads TGTGCCACTCGATGGGGAGATACGCAGTATTTT. Encoded protein: CATRWGDTQYF.

J is TRBJ2-3 and V is TRBV19, with 13 bases matching TRBD2. The V gene end was trimmed by 5 bases and the J gene end by 1 base; junction bases not matched to a gene: 3. The V gene's germline CDR1 is LNHDA and CDR2 SQIVND (reference sequence). The CDR3 has 16 amino acids. The CDR3 region is CASSPGLAGGTDTQYF. CDR3 bases: TGTGCCAGTAGTCCCGGACTAGCGGGGGGCACAGATACGCAGTATTTT.

This sequence joins TRBV3-1 (or the pseudogene TRBV3-2) and TRBJ2-5, with 7 bases identical to TRBD2. Germline CDR1 LGHDT, CDR2 YNNKEL (reference sequence). V was clipped by 2 bases and J by 4 bases; unmatched bases: 7. This CDR3 has 15 amino acids. The CDR3 region is CASSQWTGGGETQYF. The CDR3 DNA reads TGTGCCAGCAGCCAATGGACGGGGGGAGGAGAGACCCAGTACTTC.

The CDR3 nucleotides are TGTGCCAGCAGACGGGGAGTGAACACTGAAGCTTTCTTT. It encodes CASRRGVNTEAFF. V usage is TRBV5-6 and J usage is TRBJ1-1; no clear D gene. The germline V gene encodes CDR1 SGHDT and CDR2 YYEEEE. V gave up 5 bases and J gave up 0 bases, with 8 bases separating them. The length of the CDR3 is 13 residues.

The chain recombines TRBV5-8 with TRBJ2-3; 9 nucleotides line up with TRBD2. Germline V gene sequence: CDR1 SGHTS, CDR2 YDEGEE. Germline trimming cut 3 bases from V and 0 bases from J; bases unmatched to any gene: 11. This CDR3 spans 18 amino acids. CDR3 residues: CASSSERGVQSSTDTQYF. The CDR3 DNA sequence: TGTGCCAGCAGCTCTGAGCGGGGGGTGCAATCTAGCACAGATACGCAGTATTTT.

The chain joins TRBV4-2 to TRBJ1-2, with a tentative D call TRBD1 (6 bases). Germline V gives CDR1 LGHNA, CDR2 YNFKEQ. Deletions cut 6 bases from V and 5 bases from J, with 19 bases between. The CDR3 has 15 amino acids. CDR3 nucleotides: TGTGCCAGCAGTCTAACAGGGCCCTTAGGATATGGCTACACCTTC. As protein: CASSLTGPLGYGYTF.

The V call is TRBV7-9, the J call TRBJ1-3; D uncertain. In germline, CDR1 is SEHNR, CDR2 FQNEAQ (reference sequence). The CDR3 runs 13 residues. V lost 1 base to trimming and J lost 4 bases, with 5 bases between them. Here the CDR3 DNA reads TGTGCCAGCAGCTTAGAGGGAGGAAACACCATATATTTT. Protein sequence: CASSLEGGNTIYF.

V and J are TRBV27 and TRBJ2-3, with D tentatively TRBD2 (6 bases). V lost 6 bases, J lost 9 bases, and 13 bases lay in between. CDR1 is MNHEY and CDR2 is SMNVEV in the germline V gene (reference sequence). This CDR3 comprises 12 residues. In nucleotides, the CDR3 is TGTGCCAGCAGCTTGGGGGGTAGAACGCAGTATTTT. Its translation: CASSLGGRTQYF.

This clone was counted a single time. The gene calls are TRBV7-8 and TRBJ1-1; D is undetermined. The ends were cut back, 2 bases at V and 4 bases at J, with 5 bases in the middle. Germline CDR1 and CDR2: SGHVS and FQNEAQ. CDR3 length equals 12 residues. The CDR3: CASSLSGTEAFF. The CDR3 DNA reads TGTGCCAGCAGCTTATCAGGCACTGAAGCTTTCTTT.

This chain uses TRBV7-6 with TRBJ2-7; the D gene could be TRBD1 or TRBD2 (6 bases each). This CDR3 has 15 residues. V dropped 1 base and J dropped 2 bases, with 12 bases sitting between them. Germline CDR1 reads SGHVS; CDR2 reads FNYEAQ. CDR3 region: CASSLGMGGPYEQYF. The CDR3 nucleotides are TGTGCCAGCAGCTTAGGGATGGGGGGCCCCTACGAGCAGTACTTC.

The chain has TRBV11-2 and TRBJ2-5; 11 nucleotides align to TRBD2. Trimming took 1 base from V and 1 from J; bases not matched to a gene: 11. The CDR3 is made up of 19 amino acids. Germline assignment: CDR1 SGHAT and CDR2 FQNNGV. CDR3 in DNA: TGTGCCAGCAGCTTAGCACTGCGTGGGACTAGCGGAACCCAAGAGACCCAGTACTTC. Amino acid sequence: CASSLALRGTSGTQETQYF.